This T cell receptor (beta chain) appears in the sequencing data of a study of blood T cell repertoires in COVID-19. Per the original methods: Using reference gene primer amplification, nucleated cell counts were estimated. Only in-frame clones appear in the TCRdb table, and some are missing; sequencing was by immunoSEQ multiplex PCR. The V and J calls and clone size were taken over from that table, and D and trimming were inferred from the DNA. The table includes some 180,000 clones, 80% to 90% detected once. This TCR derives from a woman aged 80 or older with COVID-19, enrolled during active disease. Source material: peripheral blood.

CDR3 in DNA: TGTGCCAGCAGCCAAGATGGGCACACTAGCGGGGAGCCCCAGTACTTC. Translating gives CASSQDGHTSGEPQYF. V is TRBV4-2 and J is TRBJ2-5; 10 nucleotides line up with TRBD2. V was pared by 0 bases and J by 9 bases, with 10 bases of the junction left unmatched. Per germline, CDR1 LGHNA and CDR2 YNFKEQ. This CDR3 has 16 amino acids.